The rows below give T cell receptor beta chains drawn from one sample of a study of cytomegalovirus exposure and HLA in healthy donors. TCRdb's table, derived via immunoSEQ multiplex PCR, lists solely in-frame clones and lacks some. This table has over 55,000 clones, around 90% appearing once. The sample comprised PBMCs. The receptors here all came from a man younger than 30 in good health and CMV-seronegative. Each CDR3 is given with its conserved first and last residue. D genes are given only for firm matches. Expanded clones get a size class; other rows say once, few or many, or leave the size out.

d_call	j_call	v_call	clone_size	cdr3_nt	cdr3_aa
TRBD1	TRBJ1-2	TRBV7-9	.	TGTGCCAGCAGCGTGGGGACAGACTATGGCTACACCTTC	CASSVGTDYGYTF
TRBD2	TRBJ2-3	TRBV6-4	few	TGTGCCAGCAGTAAGACTAGCAGCACAGATACGCAGTATTTT	CASSKTSSTDTQYF
TRBD2	TRBJ2-5	TRBV9	.	TGTGCCAGCAGCACCCGACTAGCCGGGCAAGAGACCCAGTACTTC	CASSTRLAGQETQYF
.	TRBJ2-1	TRBV7-9	.	TGTGCCAGCAGCTCCCGTGAGGGACAACTCGATGAGCAGTTCTTC	CASSSREGQLDEQFF
.	TRBJ2-7	TRBV6-1	.	TGTGCCAGCAGTGAATGGCCCTACGAGCAGTACTTC	CASSEWPYEQYF
TRBD2	TRBJ2-1	TRBV9	once	TGTGCCAGCAGCCCTTCGGGACTAGCGGGAGGGAATGAGCAGTTCTTC	CASSPSGLAGGNEQFF
TRBD1	TRBJ1-1	TRBV28	.	TGTGCCAGCAGTTCGGGGGACAGTAAGAACACTGAAGCTTTCTTT	CASSSGDSKNTEAFF
.	TRBJ2-7	TRBV5-4	.	TGTGCCAGCAGCTTGAGGACAGTACGGGGCGAGCAGTACTTC	CASSLRTVRGEQYF
TRBD2	TRBJ2-7	TRBV11-1	.	TGTGCCAGCAGCGCCCTTACTAGCGGGGCCTACGAGCAGTACTTC	CASSALTSGAYEQYF
.	TRBJ1-1	TRBV27	.	TGTGCCAGCAGTTTCTTGGGCGCCACCTCTGAAGCTTTCTTT	CASSFLGATSEAFF
TRBD1	TRBJ2-7	TRBV7-9	.	TGTGCCAGCAGCACGACAGGGCGGAACGAGCAGTACTTC	CASSTTGRNEQYF
TRBD2	TRBJ2-2	TRBV5-1	.	TGCGCCAGCAGTCGGACTAGCGGGAGGACGAACACCGGGGAGCTGTTTTTT	CASSRTSGRTNTGELFF
TRBD2	TRBJ2-3	TRBV2	.	TGTGCCAGCGGGAGGGTCTACACAGATACGCAGTATTTT	CASGRVYTDTQYF
.	TRBJ1-4	TRBV5-8	.	TGTGCCAGCAGCTTGTTACCCTCCAGGGCAACTAATGAAAAACTGTTTTTT	CASSLLPSRATNEKLFF
.	TRBJ2-7	TRBV5-5	.	TGTGCCAGCAGCCCGGACACCTCCCTCCTCGAGCAGTACTTC	CASSPDTSLLEQYF
TRBD1	TRBJ1-2	TRBV29-1	once	TGCAGCGTTGAGAGACAGGGCGATGGCTATGGCTACACCTTC	CSVERQGDGYGYTF